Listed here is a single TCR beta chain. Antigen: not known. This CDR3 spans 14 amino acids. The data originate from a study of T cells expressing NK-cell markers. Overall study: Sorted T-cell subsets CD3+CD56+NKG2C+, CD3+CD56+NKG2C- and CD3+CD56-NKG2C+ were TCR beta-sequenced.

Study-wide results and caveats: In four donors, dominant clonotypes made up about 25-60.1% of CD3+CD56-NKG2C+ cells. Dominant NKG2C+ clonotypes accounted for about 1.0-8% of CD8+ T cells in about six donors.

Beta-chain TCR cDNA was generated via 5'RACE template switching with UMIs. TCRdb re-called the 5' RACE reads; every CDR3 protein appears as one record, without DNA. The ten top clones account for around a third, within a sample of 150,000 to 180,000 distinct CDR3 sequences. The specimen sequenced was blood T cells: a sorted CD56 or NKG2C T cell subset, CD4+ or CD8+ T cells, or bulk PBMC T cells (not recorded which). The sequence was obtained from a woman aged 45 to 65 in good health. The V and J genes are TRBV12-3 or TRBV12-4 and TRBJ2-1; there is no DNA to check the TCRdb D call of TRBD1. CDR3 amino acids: CASSFGGHYNEQFF.